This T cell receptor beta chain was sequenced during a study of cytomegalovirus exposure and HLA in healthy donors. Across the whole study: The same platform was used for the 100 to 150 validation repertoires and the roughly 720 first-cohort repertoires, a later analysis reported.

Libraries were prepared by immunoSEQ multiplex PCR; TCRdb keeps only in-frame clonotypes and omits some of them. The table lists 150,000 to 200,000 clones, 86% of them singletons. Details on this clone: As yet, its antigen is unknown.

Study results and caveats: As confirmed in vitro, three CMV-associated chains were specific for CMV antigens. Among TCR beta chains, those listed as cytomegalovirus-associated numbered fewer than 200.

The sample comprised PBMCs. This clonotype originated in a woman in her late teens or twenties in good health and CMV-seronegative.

The CDR3 loop is CASSWTVFNQPQHF. DNA for the CDR3: TGCGCCAGCAGTTGGACAGTGTTCAATCAGCCCCAGCATTTT. The rearrangement links TRBV4-1 to TRBJ1-5; TRBD1 is a possible D gene (6 bases). Germline CDR1 reads MGHRA; CDR2 reads YSYEKL. The CDR3 is 14 residues long. V lost 6 bases and J lost 3, with 12 bases in between.